Listed below are T cell receptor beta chains from one sample, sequenced in a study of blood T cell repertoires in COVID-19. Some clones are missing from TCRdb's copy, which holds only in-frame ones; the method was immunoSEQ multiplex PCR. Altogether over 95,000 clones are present, about 90% being singletons, with the ten largest covering approximately 4.5%. What was sequenced was peripheral blood. These receptors all stem from a woman aged 50 to 60 with acute or convalescent COVID-19. Each CDR3 is given with its conserved first and last residue. The D gene is left open where the match is weak. A row's size may be missing; if present it is once, few, many or a size class.

D: .
length: 12
J: TRBJ2-2
V: TRBV11-3
size: .
CDR3: CASGRDSGELFF
DNA: TGTGCCAGCGGCAGGGACTCCGGGGAGCTGTTTTTT

D: .
length: 12
J: TRBJ2-1
V: TRBV19
size: .
CDR3: CASRSLSYEQFF
DNA: TGTGCCAGTAGGTCCCTTTCCTATGAGCAGTTCTTC

D: .
length: 16
J: TRBJ1-2
V: TRBV11-1
size: once
CDR3: CASSLQGRLPNYGYTF
DNA: TGTGCCAGCAGCTTGCAGGGGCGTTTACCCAACTATGGCTACACCTTC

D: TRBD1
length: 18
J: TRBJ2-1
V: TRBV6-2/TRBV6-3
size: .
CDR3: CASSYSKVLGGAHNEQFF
DNA: TGTGCCAGCAGTTACTCAAAAGTCTTAGGGGGCGCCCACAATGAGCAGTTCTTC

D: .
length: 12
J: TRBJ1-2
V: TRBV18
size: .
CDR3: CASSPERYGYTF
DNA: TGTGCCAGCTCACCAGAGCGGTATGGCTACACCTTC

D: .
length: 13
J: TRBJ1-2
V: TRBV12-3/TRBV12-4
size: .
CDR3: CASSQDRRGGYTF
DNA: TGTGCCAGCAGCCAAGACAGGCGGGGGGGCTACACCTTC

D: .
length: 14
J: TRBJ1-5
V: TRBV28
size: .
CDR3: CASSLAQLNQPQHF
DNA: TGTGCCAGCAGTTTGGCACAGCTCAATCAGCCCCAGCATTTT

D: .
length: 16
J: TRBJ2-3
V: TRBV7-8
size: few
CDR3: CASSLRWDSIRDTQYF
DNA: TGTGCCAGCAGCTTAAGGTGGGACTCCATCAGGGATACGCAGTATTTT

D: TRBD1
length: 16
J: TRBJ1-3
V: TRBV6-1
size: once
CDR3: CASSERGTGSTNTIYF
DNA: TGTGCCAGCAGTGAACGAGGGACAGGGTCAACGAACACCATATATTTT

D: TRBD1
length: 18
J: TRBJ1-4
V: TRBV7-9
size: .
CDR3: CASSLGRLRGRIEEKLFF
DNA: TGTGCCAGCAGCTTAGGAAGGCTCAGGGGGCGCATAGAGGAAAAACTGTTTTTT

D: TRBD2
length: 16
J: TRBJ2-1
V: TRBV2
size: .
CDR3: CASSRGLAGGDNEQFF
DNA: TGTGCCAGCAGTAGGGGACTAGCGGGGGGGGATAATGAGCAGTTCTTC

D: .
length: 15
J: TRBJ2-2
V: TRBV24-1
size: .
CDR3: CATSSGRENTGELFF
DNA: TGTGCCACCAGCTCGGGTCGCGAGAACACCGGGGAGCTGTTTTTT

D: TRBD1
length: 17
J: TRBJ1-1
V: TRBV5-1
size: .
CDR3: CASSSLRDRNMNTEAFF
DNA: TGCGCCAGCAGCTCTCTCCGGGACAGAAACATGAACACTGAAGCTTTCTTT

D: .
length: 12
J: TRBJ2-7
V: TRBV30
size: few
CDR3: CAWSVQVYEQYF
DNA: TGTGCCTGGAGTGTACAGGTCTACGAGCAGTACTTC